A single sample is the source of the 9 T cell receptor beta chains below, sequenced in a study of neurological immune-mediated disorders (dated by TCRdb to 2018 to 2020). The library relied on 5' RACE. For sequencing, an Illumina HiSeq 2500 was employed. TCRdb ran its own pipeline on the public reads, namely fastp trimming at Q25 and MiXCR clone calling, and kept in-frame beta chains. All rows with the same CDR3 protein become a single entry with the most common DNA and genes. Counted in this sample were 80,000 to 85,000 distinct CDR3 sequences; 2% to 3% of them appeared once. The ten most abundant clones make up roughly 1.2% of the sample. The sequencing input was PBMCs. These receptors were taken from a woman in her 30s with multiple sclerosis.

At least ten counts were recorded for this clonotype. J is TRBJ2-3 and V is TRBV12-3 or TRBV12-4; D not resolved. CDR3 size: 13 residues. Trimming took off 5 bases at V and 3 bases at J, with 9 bases between the two ends. CDR3 in DNA: TGTGCCAGCAGTGTAGACCTTACAGATACGCAGTATTTT. Its protein is CASSVDLTDTQYF.

In this sample, this clonotype turned up many times. The rearrangement uses TRBV15 and TRBJ2-6; D not resolved. Trimming shortened V by 6 bases and J by 0 bases, and 9 bases separated the two germline ends. The CDR3 spans 15 residues. Germline V gene data show CDR1 as LNHNV and CDR2 as YYDKDF (reference sequence). The CDR3 reads CATRDRISGANVLTF. The CDR3, as DNA: TGTGCCACCAGGGACCGCATCTCTGGGGCCAACGTCCTGACTTTC.

This clonotype was counted many times. The V gene is TRBV18, the J gene TRBJ1-4; no reliable D call. CDR3 length: 16 residues. Germline V lookup: CDR1 KGHSH, CDR2 LQKENI. V was cut by 1 base and J by 0 bases, with 9 bases left in between. The CDR3: CASSPLSPTTNEKLFF. For the CDR3, the DNA is TGTGCCAGCTCACCACTCAGTCCTACAACTAATGAAAAACTGTTTTTT.

This clonotype was counted many times. The chain links TRBV6-6 to TRBJ1-1, with a tentative D call TRBD1 (5 bases). CDR3 length equals 14 residues. Deletions cut 1 base from V and 1 base from J, with 7 bases between. Germline CDR1 and CDR2: MNHNY and SVGAGI (reference sequence). The CDR3 is CASSYLQENTEAFF. CDR3 DNA sequence: TGTGCCAGCAGTTACTTACAGGAGAACACTGAAGCTTTCTTT.

This clonotype was seen at least ten times. The CDR3, as DNA: TGTGCCAGCAGTTTGAAGGGACACGGCTACACCTTC. Translating it yields CASSLKGHGYTF. This chain links TRBV28 with TRBJ1-2; possible D gene TRBD1, 6 bases. The germline V gene encodes CDR1 MDHEN and CDR2 SYDVKM. The V end lost 3 bases, the J end lost 8 bases, and 10 bases lay between the germline ends. This CDR3 has 12 amino acids.

This clonotype showed up many times. The genes are TRBV27 and TRBJ2-1, with D perhaps matching TRBD1 (5 bases). V was trimmed by 5 bases and J by 4 bases, leaving 12 bases between them. Germline values: CDR1 MNHEY, CDR2 SMNVEV (reference sequence). CDR3 length: 14 amino acids. The CDR3 loop reads CASSSQGRYNEQFF. The CDR3 bases are TGTGCCAGCAGTAGTCAGGGCCGGTACAATGAGCAGTTCTTC.

The chain links TRBV18 to TRBJ1-4; TRBD1 aligns across 10 bases. Germline V gene data show CDR1 as KGHSH and CDR2 as LQKENI. CDR3 length equals 14 residues. Trimming removed 3 bases from V and 7 bases from J; junction bases left unmatched: 2. The CDR3 spells CASSPGTGVEKLFF. The CDR3 DNA reads TGTGCCAGCTCACCCGGGACAGGGGTTGAAAAACTGTTTTTT.

This clonotype appeared many times. This chain connects TRBV27 to TRBJ2-5; 7 bases are a match to TRBD2. V gave up 8 bases and J gave up 4 bases; unmatched junction bases: 16. Germline V gives CDR1 MNHEY, CDR2 SMNVEV (reference sequence). This CDR3 has 16 residues. This chain's CDR3 is CASGTHSGLGGETQYF. CDR3 sequence (DNA): TGTGCCAGCGGAACTCATAGCGGGCTGGGGGGAGAGACCCAGTACTTC.

The table lists this clonotype with many counts. This chain links TRBV12-3 or TRBV12-4 with TRBJ1-5; 7 bases are a match to TRBD1. The CDR3 contains 14 residues. The V segment lost 7 bases and the J segment 7 bases; nucleotides outside the gene matches: 10. The CDR3: CASTTGGGGQPQHF. CDR3 coding DNA: TGTGCCAGCACCACGGGAGGGGGCGGCCAGCCCCAGCATTTT.